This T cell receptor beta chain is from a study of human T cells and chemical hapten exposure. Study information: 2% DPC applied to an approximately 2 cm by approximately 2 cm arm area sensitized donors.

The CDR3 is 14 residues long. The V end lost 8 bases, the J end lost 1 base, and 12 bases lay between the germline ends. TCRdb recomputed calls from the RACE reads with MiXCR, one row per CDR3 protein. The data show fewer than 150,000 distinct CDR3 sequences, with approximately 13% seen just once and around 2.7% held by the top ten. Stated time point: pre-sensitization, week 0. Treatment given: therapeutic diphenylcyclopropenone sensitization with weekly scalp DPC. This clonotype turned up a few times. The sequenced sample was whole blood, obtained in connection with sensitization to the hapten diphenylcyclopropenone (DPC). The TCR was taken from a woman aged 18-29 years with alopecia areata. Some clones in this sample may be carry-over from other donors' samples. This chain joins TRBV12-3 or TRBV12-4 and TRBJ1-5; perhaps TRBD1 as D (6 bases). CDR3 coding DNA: TGTGCCAGCTGGACAGAGTCAAGCAATCAGCCCCAGCATTTT. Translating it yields CASWTESSNQPQHF.